A single sample is the source of the 4 T cell receptor beta chains below, sequenced in a study of prognosis after radiotherapy for stage I lung cancer. CDR3 of TCR beta was amplified from genomic DNA via a two-round multiplex PCR. Round-one PCR had primers specific to each TRBV and TRBJ gene. TCRdb itself ran the multiplex PCR reads through MiXCR, one entry per CDR3 protein. The sample has about 18,000 distinct CDR3 sequences, around 44% seen once. Specimen: PBMCs, collected before or after stereotactic body radiation therapy (not recorded which). These receptors all stem from a donor over 45 with non-small cell lung cancer.

Regarding this clonotype: This sequence may be a read error, since a much larger clone differs from it by one base. The V gene is TRBV6-2 or TRBV6-3, the J gene TRBJ2-4; TRBD1 matches 10 bases. The CDR3 runs 18 residues. Germline CDR1 and CDR2: MNHEY and SVGEGT. CDR3: CASRNGRTGGSAKSIQYF. The DNA of the CDR3 is TGTGCCAGTCGAAACGGGAGGACAGGGGGATCGGCCAAAAGCATTCAGTACTTC.

Worth noting for this clonotype: A much larger clone lies a single base off, so this may be a read error. The rearrangement links TRBV29-1 to TRBJ1-5, with no clear D. CDR1 and CDR2 from the germline V gene are SQVTM and ANQGSEA. The CDR3 sequence is 12 residues long. Trimming stripped 4 bases from V and 3 bases from J, with 7 bases between. As DNA, the CDR3 is TGCAGCGTTGTCGACAACAATCAGCCCCAGCATTTT. Translation: CSVVDNNQPQHF.

This chain connects TRBV6-2 or TRBV6-3 to TRBJ1-3; possibly TRBD1 for D (5 bases). Germline assignment: CDR1 MNHEY and CDR2 SVGEGT. Trimming pared 6 bases from V and 0 bases from J, leaving 15 bases between. The CDR3 totals 16 residues. CDR3 sequence: CASSHRGGFSGNTIYF. In DNA, the CDR3 is TGTGCCAGCAGCCACCGGGGGGGGTTCTCTGGAAACACCATATATTTT.

This clonotype was seen many times. The V and J genes are TRBV5-1 and TRBJ2-3; D is unresolved. The length of the CDR3 is 14 residues. Germline assignment: CDR1 SGHRS and CDR2 YFSETQ. V was pared by 4 bases and J by 1 base, with 10 bases between. The CDR3 nucleotides read TGCGCCAGCAGCGCCGTCTTGGGCACAGATACGCAGTATTTT. Protein product: CASSAVLGTDTQYF.